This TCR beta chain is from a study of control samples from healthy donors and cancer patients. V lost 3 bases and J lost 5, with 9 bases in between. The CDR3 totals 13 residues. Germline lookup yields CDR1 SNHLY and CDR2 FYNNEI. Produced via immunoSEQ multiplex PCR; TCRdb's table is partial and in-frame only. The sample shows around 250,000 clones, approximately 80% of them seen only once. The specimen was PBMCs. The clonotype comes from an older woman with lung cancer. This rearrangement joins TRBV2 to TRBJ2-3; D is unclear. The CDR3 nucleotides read TGTGCCAGCAGTGAGGGGAAGGGAGATACGCAGTATTTT. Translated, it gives CASSEGKGDTQYF.